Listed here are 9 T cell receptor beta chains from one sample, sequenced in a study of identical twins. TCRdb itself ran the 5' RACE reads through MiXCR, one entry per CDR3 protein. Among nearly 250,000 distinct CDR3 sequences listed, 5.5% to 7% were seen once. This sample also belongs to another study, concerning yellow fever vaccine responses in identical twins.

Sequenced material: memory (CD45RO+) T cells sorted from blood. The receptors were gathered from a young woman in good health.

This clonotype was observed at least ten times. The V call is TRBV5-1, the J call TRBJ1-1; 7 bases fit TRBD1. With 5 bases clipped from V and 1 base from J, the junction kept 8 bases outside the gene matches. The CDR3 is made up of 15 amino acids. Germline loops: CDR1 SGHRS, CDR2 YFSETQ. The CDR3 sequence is CASSRGGTENTEAFF. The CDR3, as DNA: TGCGCCAGCAGTCGTGGTGGGACAGAGAACACTGAAGCTTTCTTT. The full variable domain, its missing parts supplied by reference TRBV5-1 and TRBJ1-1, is KAGVTQTPRYLIKTRGQQVTLSCSPISGHRSVSWYQQTPGQGLQFLFEYFSETQRNKGNFPGRFSGRQFSNSRSEMNVSTLELGDSALYLCASSRGGTENTEAFFGQGTRLTVV.

The CDR3 nucleotides are TGCGCCAGCAGCCAAGAAGGTCCCTGGACGGCAACTAATGAAAAACTGTTTTTT. Amino acid sequence: CASSQEGPWTATNEKLFF. The J gene is TRBJ1-4, the V gene TRBV4-1; D unresolved. CDR1 and CDR2 (germline): MGHRA, YSYEKL. Deletions cut 0 bases from V and 0 bases from J, with 14 bases between. The length of the CDR3 is 18 residues.

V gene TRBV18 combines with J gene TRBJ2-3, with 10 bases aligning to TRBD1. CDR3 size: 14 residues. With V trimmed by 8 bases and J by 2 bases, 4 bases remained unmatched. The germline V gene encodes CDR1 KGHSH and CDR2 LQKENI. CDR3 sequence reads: CASAGQGNTDTQYF. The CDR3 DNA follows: TGTGCCAGCGCGGGACAGGGGAACACAGATACGCAGTATTTT.

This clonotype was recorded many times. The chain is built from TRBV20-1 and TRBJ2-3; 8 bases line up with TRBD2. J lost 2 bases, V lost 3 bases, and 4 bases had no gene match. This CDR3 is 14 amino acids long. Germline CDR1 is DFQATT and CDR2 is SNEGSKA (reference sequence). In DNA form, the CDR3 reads TGCAGTGCTAGGACTAGCGTCCTCACAGATACGCAGTATTTT. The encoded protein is CSARTSVLTDTQYF.

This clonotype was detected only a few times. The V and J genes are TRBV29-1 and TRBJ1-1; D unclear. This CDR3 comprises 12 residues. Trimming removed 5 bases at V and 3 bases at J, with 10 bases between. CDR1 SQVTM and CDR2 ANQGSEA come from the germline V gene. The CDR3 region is CSVWATDTEAFF. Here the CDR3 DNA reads TGCAGCGTTTGGGCGACGGACACTGAAGCTTTCTTT.

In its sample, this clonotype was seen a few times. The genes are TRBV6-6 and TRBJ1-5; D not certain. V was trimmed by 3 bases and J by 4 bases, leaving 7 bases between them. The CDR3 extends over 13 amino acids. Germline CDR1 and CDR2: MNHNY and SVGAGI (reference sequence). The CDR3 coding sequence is TGTGCCAGCAGTTATCTGGGGAATCAGCCCCAGCATTTT. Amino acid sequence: CASSYLGNQPQHF.

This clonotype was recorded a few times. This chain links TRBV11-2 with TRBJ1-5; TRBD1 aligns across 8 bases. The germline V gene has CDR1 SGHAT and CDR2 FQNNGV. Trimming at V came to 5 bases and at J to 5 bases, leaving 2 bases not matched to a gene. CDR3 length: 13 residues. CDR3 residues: CASSVDRDQPQHF. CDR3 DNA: TGTGCCAGCAGCGTGGACAGGGATCAGCCCCAGCATTTT.

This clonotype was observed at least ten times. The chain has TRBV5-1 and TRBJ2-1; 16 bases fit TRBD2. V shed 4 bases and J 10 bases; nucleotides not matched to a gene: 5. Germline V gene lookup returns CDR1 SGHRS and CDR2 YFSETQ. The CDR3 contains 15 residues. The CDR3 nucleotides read TGCGCCAGCAGCGGGACTAGCGGGAGGGATCGGGAGCAGTTCTTC. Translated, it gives CASSGTSGRDREQFF.

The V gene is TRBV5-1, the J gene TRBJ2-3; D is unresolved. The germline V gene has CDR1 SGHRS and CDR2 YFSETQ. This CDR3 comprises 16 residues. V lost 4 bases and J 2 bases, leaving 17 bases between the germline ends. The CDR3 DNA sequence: TGCGCCAGCAGCACCCTCTGGGCCCCGCTCACAGATACGCAGTATTTT. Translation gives CASSTLWAPLTDTQYF.